This record covers a single TCR beta chain. The participants were between about 18 and 90 years old and came from 20 to 30 US areas. Categorization into cohorts depended on clinical history that participants reported. CDR3 size: 14 residues. V was shortened by 2 bases and J by 3 bases, with 8 bases between the two germline ends. Germline CDR1 and CDR2: SGHNT and YENEEA. This sample was included in a study of blood T cell repertoires in COVID-19. Study-level information: Some COVID-19 samples were acute and others convalescent; all came from the United States, Italy and Spain.

Sequencing used immunoSEQ multiplex PCR; TCRdb keeps in-frame clones, though not all of them. The data show under 200,000 clones, roughly 90% seen once. The TCR originated in a woman aged 45 to 65 who had recovered from COVID-19. The chain employs TRBV11-3 and TRBJ1-5, with D maybe TRBD1 (6 bases). Sequenced material: PBMCs or T cells enriched from blood (not recorded which). The CDR3 DNA reads as TGTGCCAGCAGCTTACAGGGGACCAATCAGCCCCAGCATTTT. Protein product: CASSLQGTNQPQHF.